Below, one T cell receptor beta chain is given with its context. Its target is unknown. The sample comes from a study of shared clonotypes between healthy human individuals. In the study overall: Serving as donors were two women and a few men, whose ages spanned 18 to 49. Study-wide points: Generation probabilities of non-shared clonotypes were lower (relative to those shared by all four donors). Sorted-subset samples were not fully sequenced, rarefaction indicated.

V lost 1 base and J lost 4; bases outside the gene matches: 4. The CDR3 sequence is 16 residues long. The germline gives CDR1 MGHRA, CDR2 YSYEKL. At a deep level, the assay was run. Repertoires were generated with immunoSEQ multiplex PCR, while TCRdb's copy carries only in-frame clones and drops some. The data contain about 1 million clones, approximately 70% of them singletons. V usage is TRBV4-1 and J usage is TRBJ1-5; 10 bases are shared with TRBD1. The sample was memory CD4+ T cells sorted from blood. This sample's subset: CD45RA-negative fraction. The TCR originated in a man between 18 and 35 years old in good health. The CDR3 DNA reads as TGCGCCAGCAGCCAAGTTCCGGGACAGGGGAATCAGCCCCAGCATTTT. This translates into CASSQVPGQGNQPQHF.